This T cell receptor (beta chain) stems from a study of blood T cell repertoires in COVID-19. Across the study: The United States, Italy and Spain supplied acute and convalescent COVID-19 samples. PBMCs, B-cell-depleted T cells, or T cells provided the cDNA or gDNA that made up the material.

Original analysis: How many nucleated cells were present was estimated from reference gene primer amplification. TCRdb's copy holds only in-frame clones and misses some; the assay was immunoSEQ multiplex PCR. That table is the source of V, J and clone size, and D and trimming were worked out from the DNA. The sample contains 250,000 or so clones, approximately 91% of which appear only once. This CDR3 comprises 17 residues. In germline, CDR1 is LNHDA, CDR2 SQIVND (reference sequence). Specimen: peripheral blood. This receptor was obtained from a woman aged 40 to 50 who had recovered from COVID-19. The chain uses TRBV19 and TRBJ2-5, with D possibly being TRBD1 (5 bases). TRBJ2-7 explains the end of the DNA better; the J call may be wrong. In DNA form, the CDR3 reads TGTGCCAGTAGTAAGCAGGGAAGGCCATTGAGCTCCTACGAGCAGTACTTC. Translation: CASSKQGRPLSSYEQYF.